This TCR beta chain was observed in a study of CD8+CD57+ T cells in acquired aplastic anemia. Turning to the study itself: 3 to 4 ug was the average amount of DNA from sorted CD4+ and CD8+ cells. Whole-study findings and limits: Patients showed no significant difference from controls in CD8+ Simpson's diversity.

The authors sequenced patients whose flow cytometry had shown CD8+CD57+ cell expansion. Blood came from patients not yet given any therapy. Both TCR beta VDJ combination and CDR3 sequence profiling were carried out. Genomic DNA was the template for this profiling. TCRdb reprocessed the reads via MiXCR and lists one record per CDR3 protein. Here the sample spans 450,000 to 600,000 distinct CDR3 sequences, less than 35% being singletons. This clonotype was recorded many times. The antigen is not known. The sample taken for sequencing was sorted CD4+, CD8+, or CD8+CD57+ T cells (not recorded which) from PBMCs. The sequence was collected from a human donor with aplastic anemia.

CDR3 in amino acids: CSVEDGLAGVTDTQYF. As DNA, the CDR3 is TGCAGCGTTGAAGACGGACTAGCGGGAGTCACGGATACGCAGTATTTT. The rearrangement links TRBV29-1 to TRBJ2-3, with 13 bases matching TRBD2. The germline gives CDR1 SQVTM, CDR2 ANQGSEA. CDR3 length equals 16 residues. V trimming: 0 bases; J trimming: 6 bases; junction bases outside the gene matches: 6.